One and the same sample provided the 25 T cell receptor beta chains below, sequenced in a study of shared clonotypes between healthy human individuals. Some clones are missing from TCRdb's copy, which holds only in-frame ones; the method was immunoSEQ multiplex PCR. The table lists 1.5 million to 1.9 million clones, 98% of them singletons. Sequenced input: naive CD4+ T cells sorted from blood. As for subset: CD45RA+ positively selected. These receptors were taken from a man aged 30-40 years in good health.

The rearrangement joins TRBV19 to TRBJ1-1; D unresolved. From germline, CDR1 is LNHDA and CDR2 SQIVND (reference sequence). Trimming shortened V by 5 bases and J by 4 bases, and 11 bases separated the two germline ends. CDR3 size: 13 residues. The DNA of the CDR3 is TGTGCCAGTAGTCGCAGGTCTGGCACTGAAGCTTTCTTT. Translated: CASSRRSGTEAFF.

The gene calls are TRBV28 and TRBJ2-1, with a tentative D call TRBD2 (5 bases). Trimming shortened V by 1 base and J by 4 bases, and 8 bases separated the two germline ends. This CDR3 has 14 residues. CDR1 and CDR2 from the germline V gene are MDHEN and SYDVKM. The CDR3 here is CASSLLPGYNEQFF. Written as DNA, the CDR3 is TGTGCCAGCAGTTTATTGCCGGGATACAATGAGCAGTTCTTC.

The chain employs TRBV7-2 and TRBJ1-2, with 9 bases fitting TRBD1. J was trimmed by 6 bases and V by 0 bases; bases with no gene match: 5. The CDR3 has 15 residues. Germline CDR1 is SGHTA and CDR2 is FQGNSA. The CDR3 sequence is CASSLALGQGNGYTF. The CDR3 nucleotides are TGTGCCAGCAGCTTAGCGCTGGGACAGGGTAATGGCTACACCTTC.

This clone was observed a single time. The J gene is TRBJ2-5, the V gene TRBV5-6; no reliable D call. Trimming took off 4 bases at V and 5 bases at J, with 9 bases between the two ends. The CDR3 runs 12 residues. Germline CDR1 and CDR2: SGHDT and YYEEEE. CDR3 in amino acids: CASSEVSETQYF. The CDR3 DNA follows: TGTGCCAGCAGCGAGGTATCGGAGACCCAGTACTTC.

The chain's CDR3 is CASSNNKGGVEQFF. The CDR3, as DNA: TGTGCCAGCAGCAATAATAAGGGGGGGGTTGAGCAGTTCTTC. The chain couples TRBV21-1 to TRBJ2-1; the table gives TRBD2 as D, unverified against the DNA. TRBV21-1 is a known pseudogene. CDR3 length equals 14 residues.

The V and J genes are TRBV2 and TRBJ2-5, with D possibly matching TRBD1 (5 bases). The V gene's germline CDR1 is SNHLY and CDR2 FYNNEI. This CDR3 region has 13 residues. Trimming shortened V by 7 bases and J by 2 bases, and 11 bases separated the two germline ends. CDR3 residues: CASNQGGQETQYF. For the CDR3, the DNA is TGTGCCAGCAATCAGGGTGGGCAAGAGACCCAGTACTTC.

The chain joins TRBV28 to TRBJ2-3; D unclear. The CDR3 spans 14 residues. Trimming took off 5 bases at V and 3 bases at J, with 12 bases between the two ends. CDR1 and CDR2 (germline): MDHEN, SYDVKM. CDR3 loop: CASSPPDATDTQYF. The CDR3 bases are TGTGCCAGCAGTCCCCCTGACGCGACAGATACGCAGTATTTT.

V is TRBV7-2 and J is TRBJ1-2; D perhaps matches TRBD1 (6 bases). This CDR3 region has 12 residues. Germline assignment: CDR1 SGHTA and CDR2 FQGNSA. Trimming stripped 3 bases from V and 7 bases from J, with 9 bases between. CDR3: CASSFTGFGYTF. CDR3 DNA: TGTGCCAGCAGCTTTACAGGGTTTGGCTACACCTTC.

The V and J genes are TRBV6-1 and TRBJ1-2; D gene uncertain. This CDR3 spans 12 amino acids. V was pared by 4 bases and J by 4 bases, with 7 bases between. CDR1 MNHNS and CDR2 SASEGT come from the germline V gene. CDR3 sequence reads: CASSVRAYGYTF. CDR3 nucleotides: TGTGCCAGCAGTGTGCGGGCCTATGGCTACACCTTC.

The chain has TRBV7-2 and TRBJ1-2; TRBD1 agrees at 12 bases. Germline V lookup: CDR1 SGHTA, CDR2 FQGNSA. Unmatched junction bases numbered 9, after V lost 5 bases and J lost 5 bases. The CDR3 runs 16 residues. CDR3 sequence reads: CASSTAGTGGAYGYTF. Here the CDR3 DNA reads TGTGCCAGCAGCACCGCCGGGACAGGGGGCGCATATGGCTACACCTTC.

The chain uses TRBV7-7 and TRBJ2-5, with D tentatively TRBD1 (6 bases). CDR1 and CDR2 (germline): SSHAT, FNYEAQ (reference sequence). The V and J ends lost 6 bases and 4 bases respectively, with 18 bases between them. CDR3 length equals 15 residues. The CDR3 DNA sequence: TGTGCCAGCAGTTTCGGACAGTCCGGGGTAGAGACCCAGTACTTC. This sequence encodes CASSFGQSGVETQYF.

The V gene is TRBV9, the J gene TRBJ1-3, with 8 bases lining up with TRBD1. The CDR3 is 15 residues long. CDR1 SGDLS and CDR2 YYNGEE come from the germline V gene. V shed 4 bases, J shed 3 bases, and the junction held 6 bases outside the gene matches. In nucleotides, the CDR3 is TGTGCCAGCAGCTTCCAGGGGGCAGGTGGAAACACCATATATTTT. Amino acids: CASSFQGAGGNTIYF.

This chain connects TRBV5-1 to TRBJ2-7; D not resolved. Per the germline V gene, CDR1 is SGHRS and CDR2 is YFSETQ. The CDR3 is 15 amino acids. With 0 bases removed from V and 4 bases from J, the gap between germline ends came to 14 bases. CDR3 DNA sequence: TGCGCCAGCAGCTTGGTTCCCGTAGAAGGTTACGAGCAGTACTTC. This gives the protein CASSLVPVEGYEQYF.

V and J are TRBV4-3 and TRBJ2-7; D unclear. V was trimmed by 1 base and J by 0 bases, leaving 10 bases between them. The germline CDR1 and CDR2 sequences are LGHNA and YSLEER. The CDR3 has 15 residues. CDR3 sequence (DNA): TGCGCCAGCAGCCAAGTTACAGCCTACTCCTACGAGCAGTACTTC. It specifies CASSQVTAYSYEQYF.

The chain combines TRBV5-1 with TRBJ2-7; TRBD1 aligns across 9 bases. V lost 4 bases, J lost 2 bases, and 4 bases stayed unmatched. Germline CDR1 and CDR2: SGHRS and YFSETQ. CDR3 length: 14 amino acids. CDR3 in amino acids: CASSPDRGAYEQYF. The CDR3, as DNA: TGCGCCAGCAGCCCCGACAGGGGGGCCTACGAGCAGTACTTC.

The V gene is TRBV15, the J gene TRBJ2-7; D gene ambiguous. V gave up 3 bases and J gave up 0 bases, with 21 bases separating them. Per the germline V gene, CDR1 is LNHNV and CDR2 is YYDKDF (reference sequence). The CDR3 length is 18 residues. CDR3 sequence: CATSSPLGMFSSSYEQYF. CDR3 DNA: TGTGCCACCAGCAGTCCCCTGGGGATGTTTTCTAGCTCCTACGAGCAGTACTTC.

This clone was seen only once. The chain couples TRBV5-1 to TRBJ2-1; 7 nucleotides agree with TRBD1. Per germline, CDR1 SGHRS and CDR2 YFSETQ. This CDR3 has 17 amino acids. The trim removed 4 bases at V and 6 bases at J, leaving 16 bases unmatched. CDR3 bases: TGCGCCAGCAGCAAACAGCATAGGGGGCGCGTAGGCAATGAGCAGTTCTTC. It is translated as CASSKQHRGRVGNEQFF.

This chain links TRBV27 with TRBJ2-7, with 11 bases lining up with TRBD2. CDR1 MNHEY and CDR2 SMNVEV come from the germline V gene (reference sequence). With 3 bases clipped from V and 4 bases from J, the junction kept 2 bases outside the gene matches. CDR3 length: 14 residues. CDR3: CASSFRTSGYEQYF. CDR3 nucleotide sequence: TGTGCCAGCAGTTTCAGGACTAGCGGGTACGAGCAGTACTTC.

This clone was counted a single time. J is TRBJ2-7 and V is TRBV29-1; 7 bases map to TRBD1. Germline V gene lookup returns CDR1 SQVTM and CDR2 ANQGSEA. This CDR3 has 13 amino acids. V lost 7 bases, J lost 2 bases, and 8 bases stayed unmatched. Here the CDR3 DNA reads TGCAGCGCTTCCGACAGGGCGGCCTACGAGCAGTACTTC. It specifies CSASDRAAYEQYF.

This clone came up once. Other DNA sequences from this sample encode an identical CDR3 as well. The chain carries TRBV28 and TRBJ2-6; possibly TRBD1 for D (6 bases). V was pared by 2 bases and J by 4 bases, with 9 bases between. CDR1 and CDR2 from the germline V gene are MDHEN and SYDVKM. The CDR3 has 15 amino acids. This chain's CDR3 is CASSLQGPGANVLTF. The CDR3 DNA follows: TGTGCCAGCAGTTTACAGGGGCCGGGGGCCAACGTCCTGACTTTC. Variable domain in full (rest from reference TRBV28 and TRBJ2-6): DVKVTQSSRYLVKRTGEKVFLECVQDMDHENMFWYRQDPGLGLRLIYFSYDVKMKEKGDIPEGYSVSREKKERFSLILESASTNQTSMYLCASSLQGPGANVLTFGAGSRLTVL.

The chain carries TRBV12-2 and TRBJ1-4; the table's D call, TRBD1, has no DNA check behind it. TRBV12-2 is described as a pseudogene. The CDR3 consists of 14 residues. The DNA of the CDR3 is TGTGCAAGTCGCTTAGGGACAACGATCGAAAAACTGTTTTTT. Protein: CASRLGTTIEKLFF.

The V call is TRBV4-1, the J call TRBJ2-7; D not resolved. Looked up from germline, CDR1 is MGHRA and CDR2 is YSYEKL. This CDR3 spans 10 amino acids. Trimming left V 8 bases short and J 4 bases short, with 6 bases between. The chain's CDR3 is CASGRYEQYF. In DNA form, the CDR3 reads TGCGCCAGCGGTCGGTACGAGCAGTACTTC.

The V and J genes are TRBV18 and TRBJ2-2; either TRBD1 or TRBD2 may supply D (5 bases each). There are 13 residues in the CDR3. CDR1 is KGHSH, CDR2 LQKENI, per germline. V gave up 4 bases and J gave up 4 bases, with 7 bases separating them. The CDR3 DNA is TGTGCCAGCTCACGGGACCCCACCGGGGAGCTGTTTTTT. This encodes CASSRDPTGELFF.

The rearrangement uses TRBV10-2 and TRBJ2-1; 8 positions match TRBD1. The CDR3 consists of 18 residues. The ends lost 1 base at V and 2 bases at J; junction bases unmatched: 10. From germline, CDR1 is WSHSY and CDR2 SAAADI. The CDR3 bases are TGCGCCAGCAGTGAGTACGCGGTTGGGACAGGACCCTACAATGAGCAGTTCTTC. Protein: CASSEYAVGTGPYNEQFF.

The chain employs TRBV5-6 and TRBJ2-1, with 16 bases fitting TRBD2. V shed 3 bases, J shed 8 bases, and the junction held 8 bases outside the gene matches. The CDR3 sequence is 17 residues long. In germline, CDR1 is SGHDT, CDR2 YYEEEE. The DNA for the CDR3 is TGTGCCAGCAGCTGGAGGGGACTAGCGGGAGGGCCTCATGAGCAGTTCTTC. It is translated as CASSWRGLAGGPHEQFF.